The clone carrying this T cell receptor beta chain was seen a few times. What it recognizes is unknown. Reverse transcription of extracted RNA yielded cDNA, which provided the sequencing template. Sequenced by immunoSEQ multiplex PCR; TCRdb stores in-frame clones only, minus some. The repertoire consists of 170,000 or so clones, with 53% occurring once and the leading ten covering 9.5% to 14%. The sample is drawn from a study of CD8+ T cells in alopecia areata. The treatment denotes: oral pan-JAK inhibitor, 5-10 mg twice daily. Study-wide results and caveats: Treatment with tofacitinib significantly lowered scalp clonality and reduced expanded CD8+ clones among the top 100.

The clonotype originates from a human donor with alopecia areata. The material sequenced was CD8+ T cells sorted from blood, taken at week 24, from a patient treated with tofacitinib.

CDR3 loop: CASSEVTSGGAGQFF. The CDR3 region has the DNA TGCGCCAGCAGTGAGGTGACTAGCGGGGGGGCCGGGCAGTTCTTC. The rearrangement links TRBV10-2 to TRBJ2-1; TRBD2 aligns across 14 bases. The CDR3 sequence is 15 residues long. V lost 2 bases and J lost 12; bases outside the gene matches: 6. Germline-derived CDR1 and CDR2 are WSHSY and SAAADI.